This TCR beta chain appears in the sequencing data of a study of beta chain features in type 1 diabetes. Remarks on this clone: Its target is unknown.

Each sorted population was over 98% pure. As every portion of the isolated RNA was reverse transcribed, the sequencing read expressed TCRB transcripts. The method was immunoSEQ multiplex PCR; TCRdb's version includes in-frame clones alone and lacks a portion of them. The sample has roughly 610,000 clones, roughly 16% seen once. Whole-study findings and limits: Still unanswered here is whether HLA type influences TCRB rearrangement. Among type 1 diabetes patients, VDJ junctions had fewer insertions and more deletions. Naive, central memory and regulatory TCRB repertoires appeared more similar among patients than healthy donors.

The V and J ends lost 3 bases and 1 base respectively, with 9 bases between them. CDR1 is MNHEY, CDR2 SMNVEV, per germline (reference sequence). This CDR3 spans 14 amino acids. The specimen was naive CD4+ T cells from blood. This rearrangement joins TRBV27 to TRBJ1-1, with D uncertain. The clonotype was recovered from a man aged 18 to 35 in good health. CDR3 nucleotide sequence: TGTGCCAGCAGTTTGGGAAGGAGGAACACTGAAGCTTTCTTT. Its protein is CASSLGRRNTEAFF.